The next 18 T cell receptor beta chains were all read from a single sample in a study of blood T cells in healthy people across ages. A second PCR, run for about 6 to 12 cycles, used a sample-barcoded 5' primer plus a J-beta primer mix. TCRdb analysed the 5' RACE reads with MiXCR anew, one entry per CDR3 protein. There are roughly 800,000 distinct CDR3 sequences in the sample; roughly 50% occur only once, and roughly two fifths lies in the top ten. Source material: blood. Receptors originate from an elderly man in good health.

This clonotype was picked up a small number of times. V and J are TRBV20-1 and TRBJ2-3; the match to TRBD2 covers 7 bases. Germline loops: CDR1 DFQATT, CDR2 SNEGSKA (reference sequence). CDR3 length: 15 amino acids. The V segment lost 0 bases and the J segment 5 bases; nucleotides outside the gene matches: 8. The CDR3 reads CSARDQAGTIDTQYF. The CDR3, as DNA: TGCAGTGCTAGAGATCAAGCGGGAACGATAGATACGCAGTATTTT.

This clonotype was recorded at least ten times. CDR3 protein: CATSDRSDRGRGEQYF. CDR3 coding DNA: TGTGCCACCAGTGATCGCTCCGACAGGGGTAGGGGCGAGCAGTACTTC. The genes are TRBV24-1 and TRBJ2-7; 8 nucleotides line up with TRBD1. The V gene end was trimmed by 3 bases and the J gene end by 6 bases; junction bases not matched to a gene: 12. Germline V CDR1 and CDR2: KGHDR, SFDVKD. There are 16 residues in the CDR3.

The chain carries TRBV20-1 and TRBJ2-4; 7 positions agree with TRBD1. The CDR3 sequence is 16 residues long. The V gene end was trimmed by 5 bases and the J gene end by 1 base; junction bases not matched to a gene: 11. CDR1 and CDR2 (germline): DFQATT, SNEGSKA (reference sequence). The CDR3 DNA sequence: TGCAGTGCTCCAGCAAAGACAGGGTCGGCCAAAAACATTCAGTACTTC. This translates into CSAPAKTGSAKNIQYF.

The chain combines TRBV6-1 with TRBJ2-1; 12 nucleotides line up with TRBD2. Germline assignment: CDR1 MNHNS and CDR2 SASEGT. The CDR3 has 17 amino acids. Trimming cost V 6 bases and J 8 bases; bases outside gene matches: 14. The CDR3 coding sequence is TGTGCCAGCAGGAAGCGACTAGCGGGAGTGTCTTCAGATGAGCAGTTCTTC. Translated, it gives CASRKRLAGVSSDEQFF.

The V call is TRBV20-1, the J call TRBJ2-7; possible D gene TRBD1, 5 bases. Germline V gene data show CDR1 as DFQATT and CDR2 as SNEGSKA (reference sequence). The CDR3 is made up of 14 amino acids. Between the trimmed V and J ends, which lost 6 bases and 5 bases, there was a span of 20 bases. The CDR3 spells CSALSPDMPHEQYF. The DNA of the CDR3 is TGCAGTGCCCTATCCCCGGACATGCCCCACGAGCAGTACTTC.

The rearrangement joins TRBV29-1 to TRBJ2-1; 9 bases align to TRBD2. This CDR3 has 13 residues. Trimming took 4 bases from V and 7 from J; bases not matched to a gene: 5. Germline CDR1 is SQVTM and CDR2 is ANQGSEA. In DNA, the CDR3 is TGCAGCGTTGGGCTAGCGGGAATAAATGAGCAGTTCTTC. Amino acid sequence: CSVGLAGINEQFF.

This sequence joins TRBV5-1 and TRBJ1-2; maybe TRBD1 (5 bases). V was shortened by 2 bases and J by 6 bases, with 11 bases between the two germline ends. The CDR3 consists of 13 residues. The germline gives CDR1 SGHRS, CDR2 YFSETQ. The CDR3 DNA sequence: TGCGCCAGCAGCTTTTCCCAGGGACATGGCTACACCTTC. Its protein is CASSFSQGHGYTF.

The V gene is TRBV29-1, the J gene TRBJ2-7; 7 bases fit TRBD2. Germline trimming cut 6 bases from V and 3 bases from J; bases unmatched to any gene: 2. Germline loops: CDR1 SQVTM, CDR2 ANQGSEA. The CDR3 has 11 residues. The CDR3, as DNA: TGCAGCGTAGGACTAGTCTACGAGCAGTACTTC. It specifies CSVGLVYEQYF.

V usage is TRBV5-1 and J usage is TRBJ2-3; D uncertain. The ends were cut back, 0 bases at V and 0 bases at J, with 8 bases in the middle. The CDR3 is 15 amino acids. Germline CDR1 and CDR2: SGHRS and YFSETQ. Written as DNA, the CDR3 is TGCGCCAGCAGCTTGGGGCACCAAAGCACAGATACGCAGTATTTT. It specifies CASSLGHQSTDTQYF. Variable domain in full (rest from reference TRBV5-1 and TRBJ2-3): KAGVTQTPRYLIKTRGQQVTLSCSPISGHRSVSWYQQTPGQGLQFLFEYFSETQRNKGNFPGRFSGRQFSNSRSEMNVSTLELGDSALYLCASSLGHQSTDTQYFGPGTRLTVL.

This rearrangement joins TRBV6-1 to TRBJ2-1; possibly TRBD1 or TRBD2 for D (5 bases each). Trimming removed 5 bases from V and 4 bases from J, with 18 bases in between. This CDR3 comprises 16 residues. CDR1 is MNHNS and CDR2 is SASEGT in the germline V gene. CDR3 bases: TGTGCCAGCAGTTTTAAGGGGCCCCGGGGTTACAATGAGCAGTTCTTC. It specifies CASSFKGPRGYNEQFF.

The rearrangement links TRBV20-1 to TRBJ1-2; TRBD1 is a possible D gene (5 bases). Trimming took 1 base from V and 1 from J, leaving 10 bases between them. There are 14 residues in the CDR3. The V gene's germline CDR1 is DFQATT and CDR2 SNEGSKA (reference sequence). The CDR3 sequence: CSARARVVNYGYTF. The CDR3, as DNA: TGCAGTGCTAGAGCCAGGGTAGTTAACTATGGCTACACCTTC.

This clonotype appeared many times. A much larger clone lies one base from this, so it may be a read error. The chain couples TRBV20-1 to TRBJ2-5, with 9 bases identical to TRBD1. This CDR3 is built from 16 residues. Germline lookup yields CDR1 DFQATT and CDR2 SNEGSKA (reference sequence). The ends lost 3 bases at V and 11 bases at J; junction bases unmatched: 19. CDR3 sequence: CSASPTGTGNYNEQYF. In DNA, the CDR3 is TGCAGTGCTAGCCCCACCGGGACAGGGAACTACAATGAGCAGTACTTC.

The J gene is TRBJ1-2, the V gene TRBV20-1, with a possible D match to TRBD1 (6 bases). There are 16 residues in the CDR3. Germline loops: CDR1 DFQATT, CDR2 SNEGSKA (reference sequence). Trimming left V 1 base short and J 4 bases short, with 19 bases between. CDR3 bases: TGCAGTGCTAGAGTGGCGGGGGGGCCTTCTTTCTATGGCTACACCTTC. This sequence encodes CSARVAGGPSFYGYTF.

This chain links TRBV10-3 with TRBJ1-5; D is perhaps TRBD1 (6 bases). CDR1 and CDR2 from the germline V gene are ENHRY and SYGVKD. Deletions cut 3 bases from V and 2 bases from J, with 17 bases between. The CDR3 totals 17 residues. CDR3 protein: CAISEGGMGRGNQPQHF. CDR3 bases: TGTGCCATCAGTGAAGGGGGAATGGGCAGGGGCAATCAGCCCCAGCATTTT.

This clonotype has just a few counts. The gene calls are TRBV20-1 and TRBJ2-1, with a possible D match to TRBD2 (6 bases). V dropped 2 bases and J dropped 6 bases, with 17 bases sitting between them. The germline V gene has CDR1 DFQATT and CDR2 SNEGSKA (reference sequence). CDR3 size: 15 residues. The CDR3 DNA is TGCAGTGCTAGATCCCACGGGACTGGGGTCAATGAGCAGTTCTTC. Residues: CSARSHGTGVNEQFF.

In this sample, this clonotype turned up once. This chain connects TRBV12-3 or TRBV12-4 to TRBJ2-1, with TRBD1 as a possible D gene (5 bases). V was trimmed by 3 bases and J by 5 bases, leaving 14 bases between them. The CDR3 totals 15 residues. In DNA form, the CDR3 reads TGTGCCAGCAGTTTGGTCGCAGGGCAAAACAATGAGCAGTTCTTC. It specifies CASSLVAGQNNEQFF.

The chain carries TRBV20-1 and TRBJ2-1; TRBD2 agrees at 11 bases. The CDR3 contains 14 residues. The V segment lost 2 bases and the J segment 7 bases; nucleotides outside the gene matches: 4. The germline CDR1 and CDR2 sequences are DFQATT and SNEGSKA (reference sequence). CDR3 in amino acids: CSARFSGRGNEQFF. The CDR3 bases are TGCAGTGCTAGATTTAGCGGGAGGGGTAATGAGCAGTTCTTC.

For the CDR3, the DNA is TGTGCCAGCAGCTTTGGGGGGTTAAACAATGAGCAGTTCTTC. Encoded protein: CASSFGGLNNEQFF. The rearrangement links TRBV7-3 to TRBJ2-1; D might be TRBD2 (6 bases). CDR1 and CDR2 from the germline V gene are SGHTA and FQGTGA. Trimming stripped 3 bases from V and 5 bases from J, with 11 bases between. CDR3 length equals 14 residues.